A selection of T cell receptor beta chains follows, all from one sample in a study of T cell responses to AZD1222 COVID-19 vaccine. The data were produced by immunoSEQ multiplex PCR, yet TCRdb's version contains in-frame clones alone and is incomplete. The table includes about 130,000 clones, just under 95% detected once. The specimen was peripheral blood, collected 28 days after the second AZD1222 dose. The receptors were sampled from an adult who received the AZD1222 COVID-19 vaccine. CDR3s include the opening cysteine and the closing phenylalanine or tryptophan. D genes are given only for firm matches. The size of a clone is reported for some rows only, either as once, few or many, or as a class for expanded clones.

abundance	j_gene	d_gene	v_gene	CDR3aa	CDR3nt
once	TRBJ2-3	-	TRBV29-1	CSVERGFPQQEYF	TGCAGCGTTGAACGTGGCTTCCCTCAACAGGAGTATTTT
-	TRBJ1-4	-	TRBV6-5	CASSQGQTNEKLFF	TGTGCCAGCAGCCAAGGACAGACCAATGAAAAACTGTTTTTT
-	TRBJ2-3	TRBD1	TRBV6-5	CASSSGQVEDTQYF	TGTGCCAGCAGTTCCGGACAGGTGGAGGATACGCAGTATTTT
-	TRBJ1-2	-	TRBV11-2	CASSLGPISYTF	TGTGCCAGCAGCTTAGGGCCAATCTCCTACACCTTC
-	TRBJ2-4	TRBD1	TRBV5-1	CASSWTGGASKNIQYF	TGCGCCAGCAGCTGGACAGGGGGCGCGTCCAAAAACATTCAGTACTTC
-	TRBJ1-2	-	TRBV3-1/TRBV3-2	CASSRSRQGGYGYTF	TGTGCCAGCAGCCGCAGTAGGCAGGGTGGCTATGGCTACACCTTC
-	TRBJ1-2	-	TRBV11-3	CASSFEHSNYGYTF	TGTGCCAGCAGCTTCGAGCACAGTAACTATGGCTACACCTTC
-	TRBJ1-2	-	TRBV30	CAWSVQGEGYTF	TGTGCCTGGAGTGTTCAGGGAGAAGGCTACACCTTC
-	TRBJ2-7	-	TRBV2	CASRQGPYEQYF	TGTGCCAGCAGACAGGGACCCTACGAGCAGTACTTC
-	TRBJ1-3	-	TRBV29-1	CSVEPDGNTIYF	TGCAGCGTTGAACCCGATGGAAACACCATATATTTT
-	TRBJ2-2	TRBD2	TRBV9	CASSVAGGATGELFF	TGTGCCAGCAGCGTAGCGGGGGGGGCCACCGGGGAGCTGTTTTTT
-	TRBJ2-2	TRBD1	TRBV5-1	CASSPRTGDTGELFF	TGCGCCAGCAGCCCCCGGACAGGGGACACCGGGGAGCTGTTTTTT
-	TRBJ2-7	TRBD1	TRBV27	CASSFIGTGEGEQYF	TGTGCCAGCAGTTTTATTGGGACAGGGGAAGGCGAGCAGTACTTC
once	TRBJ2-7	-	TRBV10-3	CAIRQGYEQYF	TGTGCCATCAGGCAGGGGTACGAGCAGTACTTC
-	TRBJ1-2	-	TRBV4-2	CASSQGQGFNYGYTF	TGTGCCAGCAGCCAAGGGCAGGGATTTAACTATGGCTACACCTTC
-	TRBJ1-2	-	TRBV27	CASSTDKSYGYTF	TGTGCCAGCAGTACTGACAAATCATATGGCTACACCTTC
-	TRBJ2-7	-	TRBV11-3	CASTLDSTSYEQYF	TGTGCCAGCACGCTAGACAGTACATCCTACGAGCAGTACTTC
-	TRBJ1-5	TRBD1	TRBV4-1	CASSPQTGGRQPQHF	TGCGCCAGCAGCCCCCAGACAGGGGGCCGTCAGCCCCAGCATTTT